These 23 T cell receptor beta chains were sequenced from one sample in a study of blood T cell repertoires in COVID-19. Clones were read by immunoSEQ multiplex PCR, and TCRdb kept only the in-frame ones, dropping some. The table lists 200,000 to 250,000 clones, roughly 88% of them singletons. The material sequenced was peripheral blood. The origin of the receptors is a woman in her twenties or thirties with COVID-19, enrolled during active disease.

The chain combines TRBV4-2 with TRBJ2-5; TRBD1 aligns across 8 bases. The CDR3 has 15 residues. Germline V gene data show CDR1 as LGHNA and CDR2 as YNFKEQ. After removal of 0 bases from V and 5 bases from J, the junction contained 5 bases not matched to a gene. The CDR3 is CASSQDRQGPETQYF. Here the CDR3 DNA reads TGTGCCAGCAGCCAAGACCGACAGGGGCCGGAGACCCAGTACTTC.

The V call is TRBV27, the J call TRBJ2-1; D gene uncertain. With 0 bases removed from V and 9 bases from J, the gap between germline ends came to 15 bases. CDR1 and CDR2 from the germline V gene are MNHEY and SMNVEV (reference sequence). The CDR3 runs to 15 residues. As DNA, the CDR3 is TGTGCCAGCAGTTTATCTTTCCCGTTGGGCGCTGAGCAGTTCTTC. This sequence encodes CASSLSFPLGAEQFF.

CDR3 bases: TGTGCCACCAGTGCCCTGCGGGGCAGGGGCACAGATACGCAGTATTTT. It yields the protein CATSALRGRGTDTQYF. The chain uses TRBV24-1 and TRBJ2-3; maybe TRBD2 (6 bases). The CDR3 extends over 16 amino acids. The germline CDR1 and CDR2 sequences are KGHDR and SFDVKD. V lost 5 bases, J lost 1 base, and 15 bases lay in between.

V is TRBV27 and J is TRBJ2-3, with D uncertain. CDR1 and CDR2 from the germline V gene are MNHEY and SMNVEV (reference sequence). V was cut by 1 base and J by 3 bases, with 11 bases left in between. The CDR3 extends over 15 amino acids. CDR3 loop: CASSLLRFTTDTQYF. In DNA form, the CDR3 reads TGTGCCAGCAGTTTATTGCGGTTCACAACAGATACGCAGTATTTT.

The V gene is TRBV6-4, the J gene TRBJ1-2, with 7 bases aligning to TRBD1. The CDR3 sequence is 14 residues long. V lost 0 bases to trimming and J lost 7 bases; unmatched junction nucleotides: 5. Germline V gene data show CDR1 as MRHNA and CDR2 as SNTAGT. The CDR3 is CASSDSNRGGGYTF. As DNA, the CDR3 is TGTGCCAGCAGTGACTCGAACAGGGGTGGTGGCTACACCTTC.

This clone was picked up one time. The rearrangement links TRBV6-6 to TRBJ1-2; 8 positions agree with TRBD1. This CDR3 is 15 amino acids long. V dropped 0 bases and J dropped 7; count of bases not matched to a gene: 7. Looked up from germline, CDR1 is MNHNY and CDR2 is SVGAGI (reference sequence). CDR3 protein: CASSYSAGTGGGYTF. The CDR3 DNA is TGTGCCAGCAGTTACTCCGCCGGAACAGGGGGTGGCTACACCTTC.

V is TRBV4-2 and J is TRBJ1-1; D is uncertain. Germline CDR1 reads LGHNA; CDR2 reads YNFKEQ. The length of the CDR3 is 15 residues. V gave up 1 base and J gave up 3 bases, with 12 bases separating them. In nucleotides, the CDR3 is TGTGCCAGCAGCCAAGTGAGGGCCGCGTACACTGAAGCTTTCTTT. The encoded protein is CASSQVRAAYTEAFF.

This chain joins TRBV6-4 and TRBJ2-1, with D possibly being TRBD2 (5 bases). The V end was cut by 0 bases, the J end by 6 bases, with 9 bases between. The CDR3 extends over 14 amino acids. Germline loops: CDR1 MRHNA, CDR2 SNTAGT. The CDR3 spells CASSDSGDLNEQFF. Written as DNA, the CDR3 is TGTGCCAGCAGTGACTCCGGGGATCTCAATGAGCAGTTCTTC.

This chain joins TRBV6-2 or TRBV6-3 and TRBJ2-5; 7 bases match TRBD1. J was trimmed by 5 bases and V by 5 bases; bases with no gene match: 11. CDR1 and CDR2 from the germline V gene are MNHEY and SVGEGT. The CDR3 runs to 15 residues. Here the CDR3 reads CASSRGLDRRETQYF. The CDR3 coding sequence is TGTGCCAGCAGTCGGGGTCTGGACAGGAGGGAGACCCAGTACTTC.

This rearrangement joins TRBV9 to TRBJ2-3, with 7 bases lining up with TRBD2. The V gene end was trimmed by 8 bases and the J gene end by 1 base; junction bases not matched to a gene: 7. The CDR3 is 14 amino acids. CDR1 is SGDLS, CDR2 YYNGEE, per germline. This CDR3 reads CASSSAGGTDTQYF. The DNA for the CDR3 is TGTGCCAGTTCAAGTGCGGGGGGCACAGATACGCAGTATTTT.

This chain connects TRBV7-6 to TRBJ2-2, with TRBD1 identical over 7 bases. The CDR3 runs 13 residues. CDR1 is SGHVS, CDR2 FNYEAQ, per germline. J lost 4 bases, V lost 7 bases, and 3 bases had no gene match. CDR3 coding DNA: TGTGCCAGCATGACAGGGATCACCGGGGAGCTGTTTTTT. Translation: CASMTGITGELFF.

The rearrangement links TRBV30 to TRBJ2-1; D uncertain. The V gene lost 8 bases and the J gene lost 6 bases, with 11 bases spanning the gap. Looked up from germline, CDR1 is GTSNPN and CDR2 is SVGIG (reference sequence). This CDR3 has 11 amino acids. CDR3 coding DNA: TGTGCCGGTGGCTCTTCCAATGAGCAGTTCTTC. Protein sequence: CAGGSSNEQFF.

The CDR3 bases are TGTGCCAGCAGGATCAGGGACTCCTATAATTCACCCCTCCACTTT. Residues: CASRIRDSYNSPLHF. The V call is TRBV6-5, the J call TRBJ1-6; a weak D match, TRBD1 (5 bases). The germline V gene encodes CDR1 MNHEY and CDR2 SVGAGI. The V end lost 6 bases, the J end lost 0 bases, and 9 bases lay between the germline ends. This CDR3 contains 15 residues.

The gene calls are TRBV15 and TRBJ2-3; D remains unclear. V lost 1 base to trimming and J lost 10 bases, with 15 bases between them. Germline lookup yields CDR1 LNHNV and CDR2 YYDKDF (reference sequence). The CDR3 extends over 14 amino acids. CDR3: CATSRGDRPDSQYF. Here the CDR3 DNA reads TGTGCCACCAGCAGAGGAGACCGCCCTGACTCGCAGTATTTT.

The V gene is TRBV11-3, the J gene TRBJ2-7; 9 bases agree with TRBD1. Germline values: CDR1 SGHNT, CDR2 YENEEA. CDR3 size: 15 residues. The junction had 3 bases not matched to a gene; V was cut back by 2 bases and J by 1 base. CDR3: CASSLTGTGSYEQYF. The CDR3 DNA reads TGTGCCAGCAGCTTAACCGGGACAGGGTCCTACGAGCAGTACTTC.

This sequence joins TRBV15 and TRBJ2-7, with 9 bases that match TRBD2. Germline-derived CDR1 and CDR2 are LNHNV and YYDKDF (reference sequence). V trimming: 0 bases; J trimming: 7 bases; junction bases outside the gene matches: 10. The CDR3 length is 16 residues. As DNA, the CDR3 is TGTGCCACCAGCAGAGATAACCTAGCGGGAAGCTTAGAGCAGTACGTC. Its translation is CATSRDNLAGSLEQYV.

The chain joins TRBV5-5 to TRBJ2-1; D might be TRBD2 (6 bases). The CDR3 has 13 residues. V gave up 4 bases and J gave up 10 bases, with 15 bases separating them. Germline CDR1 reads SGHKS; CDR2 reads YYEKEE (reference sequence). CDR3 bases: TGTGCCAGCAGCCGGCGCCTTGGGGGGGAGCAGTTCTTC. Its translation: CASSRRLGGEQFF.

The V call is TRBV6-2 or TRBV6-3, the J call TRBJ1-1, with 8 positions matching TRBD1. J lost 6 bases, V lost 0 bases, and 18 bases had no gene match. This CDR3 contains 19 residues. Germline CDR1 and CDR2: MNHEY and SVGEGT. The CDR3 spells CASSYSKYRITGDRPEAFF. DNA for the CDR3: TGTGCCAGCAGTTACTCGAAGTACCGAATCACAGGGGACAGGCCTGAAGCTTTCTTT.

The chain couples TRBV7-6 to TRBJ2-2; D possibly corresponds to TRBD2 (6 bases). V lost 5 bases, J lost 2 bases, and 12 bases lay in between. Germline V gene sequence: CDR1 SGHVS, CDR2 FNYEAQ. This CDR3 spans 15 amino acids. The CDR3 DNA is TGTGCCAGCAGCCCCTCGGGGGTAAACACCGGGGAGCTGTTTTTT. The encoded protein is CASSPSGVNTGELFF.

This chain joins TRBV6-5 and TRBJ2-1, with 8 bases identical to TRBD2. The CDR3 is made up of 14 amino acids. The J segment lost 6 bases and the V segment lost 11 bases, leaving 12 bases of the junction unmatched. Germline V lookup: CDR1 MNHEY, CDR2 SVGAGI. The CDR3 DNA follows: TGTGCCGTACCGCGGGGGGCAGACCTCAATGAGCAGTTCTTC. Its translation: CAVPRGADLNEQFF.

The chain has TRBV19 and TRBJ2-3; 9 positions agree with TRBD2. CDR1 and CDR2 (germline): LNHDA, SQIVND (reference sequence). CDR3 size: 15 residues. With V trimmed by 10 bases and J by 3 bases, 11 bases remained unmatched. Here the CDR3 reads CATGRRGGETDTQYF. The CDR3 nucleotides are TGTGCCACCGGGAGGCGGGGGGGGGAAACAGATACGCAGTATTTT.

The rearrangement uses TRBV10-1 and TRBJ2-7, with 12 positions matching TRBD1. This CDR3 has 15 residues. Germline CDR1 WNHNN, CDR2 SYGVQD (reference sequence). V shed 3 bases, J shed 5 bases, and the junction held 5 bases outside the gene matches. CDR3: CASSDPGQGANEQYF. The CDR3 nucleotides read TGCGCCAGCAGTGACCCGGGACAGGGGGCGAACGAGCAGTACTTC.

This clone has more than one count but fewer than ten. This chain links TRBV4-3 with TRBJ2-5; TRBD1 matches at 12 bases. Germline V gives CDR1 LGHNA, CDR2 YSLEER. The V segment lost 4 bases and the J segment 5 bases; nucleotides outside the gene matches: 11. CDR3 length equals 17 residues. CDR3 protein: CASSPRGGQGAWETQYF. The CDR3 region has the DNA TGCGCCAGCAGCCCCCGTGGGGGACAGGGGGCATGGGAGACCCAGTACTTC.